This T cell receptor beta chain emerged from a study of patients and donors after allogeneic stem cell transplantation. Each CDR3 protein gets one entry after TCRdb re-called the RT-PCR reads with MiXCR. In the table there are about 24,000 distinct CDR3 sequences, roughly two fifths of which are singletons. J lost 14 bases, V lost 6 bases, and 13 bases had no gene match. The CDR3 is made up of 14 amino acids. Germline lookup yields CDR1 MNHNY and CDR2 SVGAGI (reference sequence). The V call is TRBV6-6, the J call TRBJ1-6; 7 nucleotides match TRBD1. Sequencing was performed on blood, either unsorted or a sorted T cell fraction (not recorded which). The receptor's source is a human donor who was either an allogeneic HSCT recipient or a stem cell or donor lymphocyte infusion donor (not recorded which). It is not recorded whose cells these are; they may come from a transplant donor. CDR3 residues: CASSSQGRGGSLHF. As DNA, the CDR3 is TGTGCCAGCAGCTCACAGGGGAGAGGTGGGTCCCTCCACTTT.